This is a list of T cell receptor beta chains from one sample in a study of breast tumors, draining lymph nodes, adjacent tissues. From the multiplex PCR reads, TCRdb called clonotypes with MiXCR, one entry per CDR3 protein. Of over 200,000 distinct CDR3 sequences listed, 32% are singletons. What was sequenced was axillary lymph node tissue. These receptors came from a female donor with breast cancer. Some clones in this sample may be carry-over from other donors' samples. The CDR3 runs from the conserved cysteine through the conserved F or W. D genes are given only for firm matches. Only some rows state a clone size, as once, few, many or a class for expanded clones.

>NA|TRBV5-5|TRBJ2-5|NA
CASSLDESVNSWYQETQYF
TGTGCCAGCAGCTTGGATGAGTCAGTGAACTCCTGGTACCAAGAGACCCAGTACTTC
>TRBD1|TRBV7-3|TRBJ1-6|NA
CASSATGTARNSPLHF
TGTGCCAGCAGCGCAACCGGGACAGCGCGTAATTCACCCCTCCACTTT
>TRBD1|TRBV12-3/TRBV12-4|TRBJ1-1|few
CASSFYAGTGTEAFF
TGTGCCAGCAGTTTTTACGCCGGGACAGGGACTGAAGCTTTCTTT
>NA|TRBV7-3|TRBJ2-6|NA
CASSPGGPFYGASVLTF
TGTGCCAGCAGCCCCGGGGGTCCGTTTTACGGGGCCAGCGTCCTGACTTTC
>NA|TRBV15|TRBJ1-1|many
CATSSSPNGGAEAFF
TGTGCCACCAGCAGCTCTCCCAACGGGGGAGCTGAAGCTTTCTTT
>NA|TRBV7-9|TRBJ2-1|many
CASSSMGGRSSYNEQFF
TGTGCCAGCAGCTCGATGGGGGGCCGGAGCTCCTACAATGAGCAGTTCTTC
>TRBD1|TRBV7-9|TRBJ2-7|NA
CASSLTRDRGYEQYF
TGTGCCAGCAGCTTAACCAGGGACAGGGGCTACGAGCAGTACTTC
>NA|TRBV2|TRBJ2-7|NA
CATGPRVYEQYF
TGTGCCACCGGACCCCGAGTCTATGAGCAGTACTTC
>NA|TRBV6-2/TRBV6-3|TRBJ2-5|NA
CASSYPLLAPAQETQYF
TGTGCCAGCAGTTACCCGTTACTAGCCCCTGCTCAAGAGACCCAGTACTTC
>NA|TRBV5-1|TRBJ1-3|many
CASSPGASAGNTIYF
TGCGCCAGCAGCCCCGGTGCCTCTGCTGGAAACACCATATATTTT
>TRBD2|TRBV6-1|TRBJ2-7|many
CASSEVGTGGRYEQYF
TGTGCCAGCAGTGAGGTCGGAACGGGAGGCCGCTACGAGCAGTACTTC
>TRBD2|TRBV6-6|TRBJ2-1|many
CASSTTSGRPDEQFF
TGTGCCAGCAGCACGACTAGCGGGAGACCGGATGAGCAGTTCTTC
>TRBD2|TRBV6-5|TRBJ2-3|many
CASSYRSGGTDTQYF
TGTGCCAGCAGTTACCGGTCGGGAGGAACAGATACGCAGTATTTT
>TRBD1|TRBV12-3/TRBV12-4|TRBJ1-2|many
CASSFAGTGGDYGYTF
TGTGCCAGCAGTTTCGCGGGGACAGGGGGGGACTATGGCTACACCTTC
>TRBD2|TRBV3-1|TRBJ2-1|NA
CASSSPGTSGGDNEQFF
TGTGCCAGCAGCTCCCCTGGTACTAGCGGTGGGGACAATGAGCAGTTCTTC
>TRBD1|TRBV18|TRBJ1-4|many
CASSPGTENEKLFF
TGTGCCAGCTCACCCGGGACAGAGAATGAAAAACTGTTTTTT
>NA|TRBV5-5|TRBJ1-4|many
CASSPLGTPTGGEKLFF
TGTGCCAGCAGCCCACTCGGGACACCTACTGGAGGTGAAAAACTGTTTTTT
>TRBD2|TRBV5-4|TRBJ2-1|many
CASSRTSGAHNEQFF
TGTGCCAGCAGCCGGACTAGCGGGGCCCACAATGAGCAGTTCTTC
>NA|TRBV6-2/TRBV6-3|TRBJ2-7|many
CASSYPRQHTYEQYF
TGTGCCAGCAGTTACCCTAGACAGCACACCTACGAGCAGTACTTC
>NA|TRBV20-1|TRBJ2-7|many
CSASRQYEQYF
TGCAGTGCTAGCCGACAATACGAGCAGTACTTC
>TRBD1|TRBV5-1|TRBJ1-4|few
CASSRTGTDEKLFF
TGCGCCAGCAGTCGGACAGGGACTGATGAAAAACTGTTTTTT
>TRBD1|TRBV5-1|TRBJ1-2|many
CASSLMGDRILGYTF
TGCGCCAGCAGCTTGATGGGGGACAGAATTTTAGGCTACACCTTC
>NA|TRBV7-4|TRBJ1-5|NA
CASSLGGPRASNQPQHF
TGTGCCAGCAGCTTAGGGGGACCCCGGGCCAGCAATCAGCCCCAGCATTTT
>TRBD2|TRBV5-1|TRBJ2-2|many
CASSLELAGAANTGELFF
TGCGCCAGCAGCTTGGAACTAGCGGGAGCTGCGAACACCGGGGAGCTGTTTTTT
>TRBD2|TRBV19|TRBJ2-1|many
CASSIVGLADYNEQFF
TGTGCCAGTAGTATAGTCGGACTAGCGGACTACAATGAGCAGTTCTTC
>NA|TRBV7-2|TRBJ2-7|many
CASSPRDTLDPSSYEQYF
TGTGCCAGCAGCCCCCGGGACACCCTTGATCCCAGCTCCTACGAGCAGTACTTC